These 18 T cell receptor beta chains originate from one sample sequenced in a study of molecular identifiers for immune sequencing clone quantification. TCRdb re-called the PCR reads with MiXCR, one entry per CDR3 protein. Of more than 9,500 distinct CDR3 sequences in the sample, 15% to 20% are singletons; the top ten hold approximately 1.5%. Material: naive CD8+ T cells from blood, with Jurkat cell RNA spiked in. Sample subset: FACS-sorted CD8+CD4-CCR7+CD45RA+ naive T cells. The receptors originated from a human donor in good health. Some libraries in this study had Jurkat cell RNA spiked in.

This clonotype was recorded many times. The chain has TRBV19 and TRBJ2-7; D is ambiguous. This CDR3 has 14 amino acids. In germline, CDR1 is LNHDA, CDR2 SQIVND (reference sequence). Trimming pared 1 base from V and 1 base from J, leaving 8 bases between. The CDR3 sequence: CASSIVDGSYEQYF. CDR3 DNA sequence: TGTGCCAGTAGTATAGTAGACGGATCCTACGAGCAGTACTTC.

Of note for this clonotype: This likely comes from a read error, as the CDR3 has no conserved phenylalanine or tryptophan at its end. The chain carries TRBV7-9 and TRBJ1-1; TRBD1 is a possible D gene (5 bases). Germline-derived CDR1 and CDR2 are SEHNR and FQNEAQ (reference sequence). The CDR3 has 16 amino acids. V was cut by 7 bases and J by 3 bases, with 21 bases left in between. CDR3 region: CASTLSTRTKDTEAFC. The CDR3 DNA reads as TGTGCCAGCACGCTCTCCACCAGGACAAAGGACACTGAAGCTTTCTGT.

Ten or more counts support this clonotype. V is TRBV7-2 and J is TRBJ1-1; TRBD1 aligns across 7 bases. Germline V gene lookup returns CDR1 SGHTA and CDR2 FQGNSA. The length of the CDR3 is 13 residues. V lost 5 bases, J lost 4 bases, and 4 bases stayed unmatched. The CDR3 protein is CASSRQGGTEAFF. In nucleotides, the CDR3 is TGTGCCAGCAGCCGACAGGGCGGCACTGAAGCTTTCTTT.

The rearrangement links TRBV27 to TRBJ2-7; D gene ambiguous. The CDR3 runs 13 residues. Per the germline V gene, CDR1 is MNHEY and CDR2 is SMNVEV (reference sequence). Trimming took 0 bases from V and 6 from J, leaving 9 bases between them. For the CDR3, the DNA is TGTGCCAGCAGTTTATCGGAACCCTTCGAGCAGTACTTC. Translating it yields CASSLSEPFEQYF.

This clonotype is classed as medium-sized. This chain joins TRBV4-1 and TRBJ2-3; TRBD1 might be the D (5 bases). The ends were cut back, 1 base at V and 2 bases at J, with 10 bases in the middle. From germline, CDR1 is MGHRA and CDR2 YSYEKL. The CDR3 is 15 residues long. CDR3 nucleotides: TGCGCCAGCAGCCAAGCAGCCAGGGACACAGATACGCAGTATTTT. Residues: CASSQAARDTDTQYF.

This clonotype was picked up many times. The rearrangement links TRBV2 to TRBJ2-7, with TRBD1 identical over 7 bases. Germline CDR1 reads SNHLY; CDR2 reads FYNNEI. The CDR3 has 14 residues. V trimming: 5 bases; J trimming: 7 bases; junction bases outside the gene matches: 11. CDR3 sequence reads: CASSPGTDVLEQYF. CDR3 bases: TGTGCCAGCAGTCCCGGGACAGACGTCTTGGAGCAGTACTTC.

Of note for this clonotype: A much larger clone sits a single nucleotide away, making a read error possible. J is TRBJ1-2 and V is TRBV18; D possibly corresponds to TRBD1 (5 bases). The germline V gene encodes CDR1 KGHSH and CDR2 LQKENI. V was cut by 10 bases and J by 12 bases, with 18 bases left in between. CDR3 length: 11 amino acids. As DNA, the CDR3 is TGTGCCACCATATCCGGGGGAGGCCACACCTTC. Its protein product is CATISGGGHTF.

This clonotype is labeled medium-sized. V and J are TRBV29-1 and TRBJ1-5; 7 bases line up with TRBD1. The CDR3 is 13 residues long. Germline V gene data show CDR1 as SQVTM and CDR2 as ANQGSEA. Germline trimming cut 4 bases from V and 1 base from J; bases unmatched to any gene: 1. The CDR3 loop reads CSVGTGSNQPQHF. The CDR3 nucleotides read TGCAGCGTTGGGACAGGCAGCAATCAGCCCCAGCATTTT.

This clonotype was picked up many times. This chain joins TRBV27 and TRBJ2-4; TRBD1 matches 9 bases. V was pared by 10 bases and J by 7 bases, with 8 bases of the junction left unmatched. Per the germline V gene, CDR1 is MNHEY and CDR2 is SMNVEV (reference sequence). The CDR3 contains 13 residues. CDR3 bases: TGTGCCACCACAGACAGGGGGAAGAACATTCAGTACTTC. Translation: CATTDRGKNIQYF.

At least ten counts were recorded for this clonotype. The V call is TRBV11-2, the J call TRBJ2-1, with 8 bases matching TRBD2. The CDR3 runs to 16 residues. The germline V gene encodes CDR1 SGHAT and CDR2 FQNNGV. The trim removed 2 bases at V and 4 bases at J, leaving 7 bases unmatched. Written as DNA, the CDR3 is TGTGCCAGCAGCTTATTGAGCGGGAGATGGTACAATGAGCAGTTCTTC. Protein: CASSLLSGRWYNEQFF.

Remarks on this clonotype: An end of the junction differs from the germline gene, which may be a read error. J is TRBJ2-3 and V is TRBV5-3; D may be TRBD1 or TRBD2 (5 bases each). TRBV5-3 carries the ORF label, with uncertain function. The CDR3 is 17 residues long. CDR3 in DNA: TGTGCCAGTAGCTTGGCCGGGGCCCCCCCTAGCACAGATGCGCAGTATTTT. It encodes CASSLAGAPPSTDAQYF.

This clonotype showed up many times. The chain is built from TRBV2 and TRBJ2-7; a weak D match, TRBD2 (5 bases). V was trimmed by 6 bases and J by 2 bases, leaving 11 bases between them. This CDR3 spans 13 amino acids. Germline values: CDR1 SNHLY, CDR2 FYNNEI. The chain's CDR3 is CASRIGETYEQYF. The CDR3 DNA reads TGTGCCAGCAGGATTGGGGAGACCTACGAGCAGTACTTC.

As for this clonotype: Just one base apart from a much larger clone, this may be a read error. CDR3 sequence: CASGIPPNEQFF. The CDR3 DNA is TGTGCCAGCGGCATTCCGCCCAATGAGCAGTTCTTC. The chain joins TRBV13 to TRBJ2-1; no clear D gene. The CDR3 runs to 12 residues. Trimming cost V 8 bases and J 6 bases, with 11 bases left between them. Germline V lookup: CDR1 PRHDT, CDR2 FYEKMQ (reference sequence).

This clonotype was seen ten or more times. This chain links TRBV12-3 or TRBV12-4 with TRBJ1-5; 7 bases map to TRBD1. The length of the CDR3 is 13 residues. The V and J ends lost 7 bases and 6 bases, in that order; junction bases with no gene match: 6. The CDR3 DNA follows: TGTGCCAGCACCGAACAGGGGATTCAGCCCCAGCATTTT. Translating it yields CASTEQGIQPQHF.

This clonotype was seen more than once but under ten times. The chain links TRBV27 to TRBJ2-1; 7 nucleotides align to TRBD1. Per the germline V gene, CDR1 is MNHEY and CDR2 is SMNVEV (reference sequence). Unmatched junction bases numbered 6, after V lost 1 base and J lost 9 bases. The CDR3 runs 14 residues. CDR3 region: CASSLLGQVSEQFF. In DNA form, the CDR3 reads TGTGCCAGCAGTTTATTAGGACAGGTTAGTGAGCAGTTCTTC.

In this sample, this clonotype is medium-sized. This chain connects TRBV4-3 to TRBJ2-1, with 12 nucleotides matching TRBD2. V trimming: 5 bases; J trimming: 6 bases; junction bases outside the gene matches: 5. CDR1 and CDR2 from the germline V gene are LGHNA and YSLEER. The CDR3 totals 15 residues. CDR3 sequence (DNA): TGCGCCAGCAGCGCCGGGACTAGCGGGCGCAATGAGCAGTTCTTC. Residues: CASSAGTSGRNEQFF.

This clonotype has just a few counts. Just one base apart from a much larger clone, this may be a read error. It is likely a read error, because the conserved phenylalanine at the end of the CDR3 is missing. For the CDR3, the DNA is TGTGCCAGCAGCTTAATCGCAGGGGGCTTCGCAGATACGCAGTATCTT. Its translation is CASSLIAGGFADTQYL. The rearrangement joins TRBV7-2 to TRBJ2-3, with 8 positions matching TRBD1. CDR3 length: 16 amino acids. V lost 2 bases to trimming and J lost 4 bases; unmatched junction nucleotides: 8. CDR1 SGHTA and CDR2 FQGNSA come from the germline V gene.

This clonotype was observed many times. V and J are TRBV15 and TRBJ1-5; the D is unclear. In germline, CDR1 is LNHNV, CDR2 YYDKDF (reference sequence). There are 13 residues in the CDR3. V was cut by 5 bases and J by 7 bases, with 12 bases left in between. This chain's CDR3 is CATSEGRLQPQHF. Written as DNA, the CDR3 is TGTGCCACCAGCGAAGGGAGGCTCCAGCCCCAGCATTTT.